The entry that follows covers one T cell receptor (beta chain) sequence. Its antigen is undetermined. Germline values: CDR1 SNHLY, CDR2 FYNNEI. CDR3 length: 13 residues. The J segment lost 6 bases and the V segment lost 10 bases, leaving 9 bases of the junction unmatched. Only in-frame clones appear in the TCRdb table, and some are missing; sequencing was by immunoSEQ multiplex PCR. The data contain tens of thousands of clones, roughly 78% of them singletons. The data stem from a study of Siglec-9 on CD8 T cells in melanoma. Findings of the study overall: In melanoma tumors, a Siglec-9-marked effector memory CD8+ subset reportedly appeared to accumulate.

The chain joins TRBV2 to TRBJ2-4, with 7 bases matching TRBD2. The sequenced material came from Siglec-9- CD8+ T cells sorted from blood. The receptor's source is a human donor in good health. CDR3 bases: TGTGCCACATTTGGGACTACCCGAAACATTCAGTACTTC. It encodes CATFGTTRNIQYF. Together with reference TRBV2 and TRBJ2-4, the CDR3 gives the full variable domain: EPEVTQTPSHQVTQMGQEVILRCVPISNHLYFYWYRQILGQKVEFLVSFYNNEISEKSEIFDDQFSVERPDGSNFTLKIRSTKLEDSAMYFCATFGTTRNIQYFGAGTRLSVL.